These 13 T cell receptor beta chains came from one sample sequenced in a study of blood T cell repertoires in COVID-19. Measured with immunoSEQ multiplex PCR; TCRdb has only the in-frame clones, and not every one. The sample contains 200,000 to 300,000 clones, 70% to 90% of which appear only once. Sequencing was performed on PBMCs or T cells enriched from blood (not recorded which). The receptors originated from a woman aged 45-59 years with acute COVID-19.

This chain uses TRBV7-7 with TRBJ2-3; TRBD2 agrees at 9 bases. The CDR3 totals 15 residues. Losses at the gene ends were 5 bases for V and 1 base for J; bases not matched to a gene: 4. Germline V lookup: CDR1 SSHAT, CDR2 FNYEAQ (reference sequence). In DNA, the CDR3 is TGTGCCAGCAGCCTGGGACTAGCAGGCACAGATACGCAGTATTTT. It encodes CASSLGLAGTDTQYF.

This sequence joins TRBV2 and TRBJ1-2; D perhaps matches TRBD1 (5 bases). Germline-derived CDR1 and CDR2 are SNHLY and FYNNEI. The CDR3 runs to 14 residues. V dropped 4 bases and J dropped 6 bases, with 15 bases sitting between them. As DNA, the CDR3 is TGTGCCAGCAGTGTAGGGCAGGGAAAAGATGGCTACACCTTC. This encodes CASSVGQGKDGYTF.

The genes are TRBV7-6 and TRBJ2-7, with 11 bases fitting TRBD1. CDR1 and CDR2 from the germline V gene are SGHVS and FNYEAQ. The CDR3 has 15 amino acids. The ends lost 4 bases at V and 1 base at J; junction bases unmatched: 3. CDR3 loop: CASSSGQGASYEQYF. CDR3 nucleotide sequence: TGTGCCAGCAGCTCCGGACAGGGGGCGTCCTACGAGCAGTACTTC.

This clone has a single count. CDR3: CASSWTGTGETEAFF. In DNA form, the CDR3 reads TGTGCCAGCAGTTGGACCGGGACAGGGGAGACTGAAGCTTTCTTT. The chain has TRBV6-6 and TRBJ1-1, with 10 positions matching TRBD1. The CDR3 extends over 15 amino acids. The V segment lost 4 bases and the J segment 5 bases; nucleotides outside the gene matches: 7. Germline V gives CDR1 MNHNY, CDR2 SVGAGI (reference sequence).

This clone was found a few times. The rearrangement uses TRBV5-4 and TRBJ2-5, with 8 positions matching TRBD1. CDR1 and CDR2 (germline): SGHNT, YYREEE (reference sequence). Losses at the gene ends were 3 bases for V and 4 bases for J; bases not matched to a gene: 8. This CDR3 comprises 15 residues. CDR3 region: CASSSAQGGGETQYF. The CDR3 DNA reads as TGTGCCAGCAGCTCCGCACAGGGGGGCGGAGAGACCCAGTACTTC.

The chain recombines TRBV4-2 with TRBJ1-6; the match to TRBD1 covers 9 bases. This CDR3 contains 15 residues. Germline V gene data show CDR1 as LGHNA and CDR2 as YNFKEQ. V shed 1 base, J shed 13 bases, and the junction held 8 bases outside the gene matches. The CDR3 here is CASSQVGGQGSPLHF. Written as DNA, the CDR3 is TGTGCCAGCAGCCAAGTAGGGGGACAGGGATCCCCCCTCCACTTT.

The gene calls are TRBV5-1 and TRBJ2-7; 7 bases match TRBD1. CDR1 is SGHRS, CDR2 YFSETQ, per germline. The V segment lost 3 bases and the J segment 5 bases; nucleotides outside the gene matches: 5. CDR3 size: 13 residues. In DNA, the CDR3 is TGCGCCAGCAGCTCGACAGGGACCCACGAGCAGTACTTC. Translation gives CASSSTGTHEQYF. Combining the CDR3 with reference TRBV5-1 and TRBJ2-7 gives the whole variable domain KAGVTQTPRYLIKTRGQQVTLSCSPISGHRSVSWYQQTPGQGLQFLFEYFSETQRNKGNFPGRFSGRQFSNSRSEMNVSTLELGDSALYLCASSSTGTHEQYFGPGTRLTVT.

This sequence joins TRBV7-2 and TRBJ1-2; 8 bases are shared with TRBD1. The junction had 5 bases not matched to a gene; V was cut back by 4 bases and J by 4 bases. Germline V gene lookup returns CDR1 SGHTA and CDR2 FQGNSA. The length of the CDR3 is 14 residues. The CDR3 spells CASSSRTGIYGYTF. The CDR3 coding sequence is TGTGCCAGCAGCTCCAGGACAGGGATCTATGGCTACACCTTC.

V is TRBV5-1 and J is TRBJ1-6, with TRBD1 as a possible D gene (5 bases). This CDR3 has 15 amino acids. Germline CDR1 reads SGHRS; CDR2 reads YFSETQ. V gave up 3 bases and J gave up 8 bases, with 15 bases separating them. CDR3 DNA sequence: TGCGCCAGCAGCTCGGGACTGGGAGGCGATTCACCCCTCCACTTT. It specifies CASSSGLGGDSPLHF.

This chain joins TRBV5-8 and TRBJ1-1, with 7 bases fitting TRBD1. Germline V CDR1 and CDR2: SGHTS, YDEGEE. Trimming removed 5 bases from V and 4 bases from J; junction bases left unmatched: 11. The CDR3 covers 15 residues. CDR3 sequence (DNA): TGTGCCAGCAGTAACAGGGGAGTTTTTGGCACTGAAGCTTTCTTT. Translated: CASSNRGVFGTEAFF. The whole variable domain, remainder taken from reference TRBV5-8 and TRBJ1-1, is EAGVTQSPTHLIKTRGQQATLRCSPISGHTSVYWYQQALGLGLQFLLWYDEGEERNRGNFPPRFSGRQFPNYSSELNVNALELEDSALYLCASSNRGVFGTEAFFGQGTRLTVV.

The gene calls are TRBV18 and TRBJ1-3; D ambiguous. The length of the CDR3 is 15 residues. Germline CDR1 reads KGHSH; CDR2 reads LQKENI. V lost 3 bases and J 0 bases, leaving 9 bases between the germline ends. The CDR3 loop reads CASSPLETSGNTIYF. CDR3 in DNA: TGTGCCAGCTCACCTCTGGAGACCTCTGGAAACACCATATATTTT.

The CDR3 nucleotides read TGTGCCAGCATGGCTTCACCGGGACAGGTCCTCCACGGGGAGCTGTTTTTT. It translates to CASMASPGQVLHGELFF. V usage is TRBV2 and J usage is TRBJ2-2, with 8 nucleotides matching TRBD1. J gave up 7 bases and V 7 bases, and 17 bases lay outside the gene matches. CDR1 is SNHLY and CDR2 is FYNNEI in the germline V gene. The CDR3 is made up of 17 amino acids.

The V call is TRBV7-9, the J call TRBJ2-3, with a tentative D call TRBD1 (6 bases). Trimming cost V 0 bases and J 0 bases, with 7 bases left between them. Germline V gives CDR1 SEHNR, CDR2 FQNEAQ (reference sequence). The CDR3 consists of 15 residues. CDR3 protein: CASSLAGASTDTQYF. DNA for the CDR3: TGTGCCAGCAGCTTAGCGGGGGCTAGCACAGATACGCAGTATTTT. The complete variable domain, with remaining parts taken from reference TRBV7-9 and TRBJ2-3, reads DTGVSQNPRHKITKRGQNVTFRCDPISEHNRLYWYRQTLGQGPEFLTYFQNEAQLEKSRLLSDRFSAERPKGSFSTLEIQRTEQGDSAMYLCASSLAGASTDTQYFGPGTRLTVL.